This passage covers 24 T cell receptor beta chains from one sample sequenced in a study of early T cells in non-severe SARS-CoV-2 infection. In TCRdb, the 5' RACE reads were re-called with MiXCR into one record per CDR3 protein. Found here are around 71,000 distinct CDR3 sequences, over 8% of them singletons; the top ten hold around 15%. Sequenced here: whole blood, sampled at baseline. These receptor sequences come from an adult who was a healthcare worker with PCR-confirmed SARS-CoV-2 infection or an uninfected control (not recorded which).

This clonotype showed up many times. The chain employs TRBV20-1 and TRBJ2-4, with D possibly being TRBD1 (5 bases). The CDR3 has 15 amino acids. Trimming took off 5 bases at V and 0 bases at J, with 14 bases between the two ends. From germline, CDR1 is DFQATT and CDR2 SNEGSKA (reference sequence). CDR3 in DNA: TGCAGTGCTCCAGTTACAGGTGGAGCCAAAAACATTCAGTACTTC. It codes for CSAPVTGGAKNIQYF.

This clonotype was observed many times. This chain uses TRBV5-6 with TRBJ1-2; 7 bases line up with TRBD1. Germline CDR1 SGHDT, CDR2 YYEEEE. The CDR3 consists of 14 residues. V trimming: 4 bases; J trimming: 4 bases; junction bases outside the gene matches: 7. The CDR3 reads CASSMNRGSYGYTF. The CDR3 coding sequence is TGTGCCAGCAGCATGAACAGGGGCAGCTATGGCTACACCTTC.

This clonotype was counted ten times or more. The chain has TRBV5-1 and TRBJ2-1; TRBD2 agrees at 8 bases. Germline trimming cut 4 bases from V and 6 bases from J; bases unmatched to any gene: 6. Looked up from germline, CDR1 is SGHRS and CDR2 is YFSETQ. The CDR3 consists of 14 residues. CDR3 DNA sequence: TGCGCCAGCAGCCCGGGACTAGTTAGCAATGAGCAGTTCTTC. It yields the protein CASSPGLVSNEQFF.

This clonotype was recorded many times. The chain carries TRBV27 and TRBJ2-3; 10 bases agree with TRBD1. V lost 9 bases to trimming and J lost 2 bases; unmatched junction nucleotides: 8. The CDR3 is 15 residues long. The germline gives CDR1 MNHEY, CDR2 SMNVEV (reference sequence). The CDR3 reads CASSDRGKVTDTQYF. In DNA form, the CDR3 reads TGTGCCAGTTCGGACAGGGGGAAGGTCACAGATACGCAGTATTTT.

This clonotype was recorded many times. The chain uses TRBV18 and TRBJ2-2, with TRBD2 matching 10 bases. Germline-derived CDR1 and CDR2 are KGHSH and LQKENI. This CDR3 is 16 amino acids long. The V gene end was trimmed by 3 bases and the J gene end by 6 bases; junction bases not matched to a gene: 7. The CDR3 bases are TGTGCCAGCTCACCTCTAGCGGGAGCGGAGGCCGGGGAGCTGTTTTTT. Its translation is CASSPLAGAEAGELFF.

The V call is TRBV10-3, the J call TRBJ2-7, with TRBD2 identical over 7 bases. The CDR3 spans 12 residues. The ends lost 11 bases at V and 2 bases at J; junction bases unmatched: 6. In germline, CDR1 is ENHRY, CDR2 SYGVKD. CDR3 protein: CASGLDAYEQYF. The CDR3 DNA follows: TGTGCCTCAGGACTAGATGCCTACGAGCAGTACTTC.

This clonotype occurred many times. CDR3 sequence reads: CASSNVPGSADTQYF. The CDR3 DNA reads as TGTGCCAGCAGCAATGTCCCCGGTTCCGCAGATACGCAGTATTTT. The chain joins TRBV7-3 to TRBJ2-3; D not certain. Trimming shortened V by 5 bases and J by 4 bases, and 16 bases separated the two germline ends. Germline V CDR1 and CDR2: SGHTA, FQGTGA. The CDR3 has 15 residues.

The sample holds many counts of this clonotype. The V call is TRBV4-3, the J call TRBJ2-1, with TRBD2 identical over 9 bases. Germline CDR1 is LGHNA and CDR2 is YSLEER. CDR3 length equals 16 residues. J lost 3 bases, V lost 4 bases, and 7 bases had no gene match. In DNA, the CDR3 is TGCGCCAGCAGCCCCTCCGGACTAGCGAGCTACAATGAGCAGTTCTTC. Amino acid sequence: CASSPSGLASYNEQFF.

The sample holds many counts of this clonotype. V and J are TRBV23-1 and TRBJ2-5; D may match TRBD1 or TRBD2 (5 bases each). TRBV23-1 is reported as an ORF; its role is uncertain. This CDR3 is built from 14 residues. Trimming took off 7 bases at V and 0 bases at J, with 12 bases between the two ends. The CDR3 nucleotides are TGCGCCAGCATCCGGGACGGATACCAAGAGACCCAGTACTTC. It codes for CASIRDGYQETQYF.

This clonotype was observed at least ten times. V usage is TRBV6-5 and J usage is TRBJ2-3, with 7 positions matching TRBD2. Germline V gene sequence: CDR1 MNHEY, CDR2 SVGAGI. This CDR3 comprises 18 residues. V dropped 7 bases and J dropped 7; count of bases not matched to a gene: 23. The CDR3 loop reads CASNQKRSSGRVVNTQYF. CDR3 coding DNA: TGTGCCAGCAACCAAAAACGGAGTTCTGGGAGGGTAGTAAATACGCAGTATTTT.

This clonotype came up a few times. V gene TRBV11-2 combines with J gene TRBJ1-5; the D gene is possibly TRBD1 (6 bases). Trimming shortened V by 0 bases and J by 5 bases, and 11 bases separated the two germline ends. The CDR3 totals 15 residues. Looked up from germline, CDR1 is SGHAT and CDR2 is FQNNGV. The CDR3 region has the DNA TGTGCCAGCAGCTTAGAGGGACAAGTCCATCAGCCCCAGCATTTT. Protein: CASSLEGQVHQPQHF.

This clonotype appeared many times. The CDR3 sequence is CASSLSGAKNIQYF. CDR3 bases: TGTGCCAGCAGCCTTTCCGGGGCCAAAAACATTCAGTACTTC. V is TRBV12-3 or TRBV12-4 and J is TRBJ2-4; D gene uncertain. This CDR3 comprises 14 residues. Trimming pared 6 bases from V and 1 base from J, leaving 10 bases between.

This clonotype came up a few times. The chain combines TRBV28 with TRBJ2-2; 15 positions agree with TRBD2. The trim removed 5 bases at V and 6 bases at J, leaving 1 base unmatched. Per germline, CDR1 MDHEN and CDR2 SYDVKM. The CDR3 spans 15 residues. DNA of the CDR3: TGTGCCAGCAGTGGACTAGCGGGAGGGCCCGGGGAGCTGTTTTTT. Protein product: CASSGLAGGPGELFF.

CDR3 coding DNA: TGTGCCAGCCGAAGTCTAGCCATGGGAGAGCAGTACTTC. It yields the protein CASRSLAMGEQYF. This chain joins TRBV12-3 or TRBV12-4 and TRBJ2-7; D perhaps matches TRBD2 (5 bases). CDR3 length: 13 amino acids. V was trimmed by 8 bases and J by 7 bases, leaving 18 bases between them.

There are many counts of this clonotype. CDR3: CASSFSWNTGELFF. As DNA, the CDR3 is TGTGCCAGCAGCTTCTCCTGGAACACCGGGGAGCTGTTTTTT. The chain joins TRBV5-6 to TRBJ2-2, with D hard to call. The V end lost 2 bases, the J end lost 1 base, and 6 bases lay between the germline ends. Germline V lookup: CDR1 SGHDT, CDR2 YYEEEE. The CDR3 extends over 14 amino acids.

This sequence joins TRBV28 and TRBJ2-7; 8 bases line up with TRBD1. CDR1 MDHEN and CDR2 SYDVKM come from the germline V gene. This CDR3 contains 13 residues. The V and J ends lost 5 bases and 3 bases, in that order; junction bases with no gene match: 3. The CDR3 sequence is CASSVGTGYEQYF. The CDR3 nucleotides read TGTGCCAGCAGTGTCGGGACAGGCTACGAGCAGTACTTC.

This clonotype was counted only a few times. This chain connects TRBV19 to TRBJ2-3; possibly TRBD2 for D (5 bases). The CDR3 runs to 13 residues. Germline-derived CDR1 and CDR2 are LNHDA and SQIVND (reference sequence). V was shortened by 8 bases and J by 0 bases, with 9 bases between the two germline ends. The CDR3 loop reads CASRQRSTDTQYF. CDR3 nucleotide sequence: TGTGCCAGTCGGCAGCGGAGCACAGATACGCAGTATTTT.

This clonotype was observed at least ten times. The chain has TRBV6-6 and TRBJ1-3, with D tentatively TRBD1 (5 bases). This CDR3 contains 14 residues. Trimming left V 2 bases short and J 6 bases short, with 11 bases between. CDR1 and CDR2 (germline): MNHNY, SVGAGI (reference sequence). CDR3 in amino acids: CASSYRRVENTIYF. In DNA form, the CDR3 reads TGTGCCAGCAGTTACCGCAGGGTCGAAAACACCATATATTTT.

This clonotype occurred a few times. CDR3 DNA sequence: TGTGCCAGCAGCCCATCTCGTATCACCGGGGAGCTGTTTTTT. The encoded protein is CASSPSRITGELFF. The chain has TRBV11-1 and TRBJ2-2; D gene ambiguous. This CDR3 comprises 14 residues. V shed 5 bases and J shed 4 bases, with 11 bases lying between them. Germline values: CDR1 SGHAT, CDR2 FQDESV (reference sequence).

This clonotype was seen at least ten times. The chain couples TRBV29-1 to TRBJ2-2, with 7 bases that match TRBD2. The CDR3 spans 14 residues. The V and J ends lost 4 bases and 3 bases, in that order; junction bases with no gene match: 5. The germline V gene encodes CDR1 SQVTM and CDR2 ANQGSEA. Here the CDR3 reads CSVGGSVDTGELFF. The CDR3 DNA reads TGCAGCGTTGGCGGGAGTGTGGACACCGGGGAGCTGTTTTTT.

There are many counts of this clonotype. This chain links TRBV11-2 with TRBJ2-2; D is undetermined. V lost 1 base and J 6 bases, leaving 12 bases between the germline ends. This CDR3 comprises 15 residues. Germline V gives CDR1 SGHAT, CDR2 FQNNGV. The CDR3 spells CASSLVVPGSGELFF. Written as DNA, the CDR3 is TGTGCCAGCAGCTTAGTAGTCCCGGGCTCCGGGGAGCTGTTTTTT.

In this sample, this clonotype turned up many times. The chain links TRBV6-2 or TRBV6-3 to TRBJ1-2, with 9 bases lining up with TRBD1. The CDR3 consists of 18 residues. Germline trimming cut 5 bases from V and 8 bases from J; bases unmatched to any gene: 21. Germline loops: CDR1 MNHEY, CDR2 SVGEGT. The CDR3 here is CASSPPSGYRGLRRGYTF. In DNA, the CDR3 is TGTGCCAGCAGTCCCCCCAGCGGGTACAGGGGGCTCAGAAGAGGCTACACCTTC.

The V call is TRBV27, the J call TRBJ2-2; D unclear. Trimming shortened V by 5 bases and J by 6 bases, and 13 bases separated the two germline ends. The CDR3 has 14 residues. Germline assignment: CDR1 MNHEY and CDR2 SMNVEV (reference sequence). The CDR3 region has the DNA TGTGCCAGCAGTACTTACCTAGGTTCCGGGGAGCTGTTTTTT. The encoded protein is CASSTYLGSGELFF.

This chain joins TRBV7-9 and TRBJ2-2; 7 bases are shared with TRBD2. This CDR3 is 16 amino acids long. CDR1 and CDR2 from the germline V gene are SEHNR and FQNEAQ (reference sequence). V shed 2 bases and J 0 bases; nucleotides not matched to a gene: 3. CDR3 in amino acids: CASSLRDYPNTGELFF. The CDR3 DNA reads as TGTGCCAGCAGCTTAAGGGACTACCCGAACACCGGGGAGCTGTTTTTT.